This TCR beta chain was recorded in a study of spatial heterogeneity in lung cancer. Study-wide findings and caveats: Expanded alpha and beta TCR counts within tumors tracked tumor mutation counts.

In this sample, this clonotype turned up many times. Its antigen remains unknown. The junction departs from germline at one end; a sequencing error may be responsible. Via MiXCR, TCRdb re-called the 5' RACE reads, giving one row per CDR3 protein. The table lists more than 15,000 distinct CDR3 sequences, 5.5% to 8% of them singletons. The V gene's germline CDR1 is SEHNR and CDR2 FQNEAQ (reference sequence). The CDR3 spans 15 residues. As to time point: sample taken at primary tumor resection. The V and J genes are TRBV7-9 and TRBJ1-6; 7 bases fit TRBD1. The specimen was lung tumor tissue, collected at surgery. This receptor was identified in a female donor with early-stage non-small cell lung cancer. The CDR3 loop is CASSLGGTESQPHNF. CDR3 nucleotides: TGTGCCAGCAGCTTAGGAGGGACAGAGAGCCAACCACATAACTTT.